This T cell receptor (beta chain) was obtained from a study of CD8+ T cells in alopecia areata. For the study at large: The tofacitinib course ran for 6 to 18 months and was followed by 6 months off drug.

Sequencing relied on a cDNA template that was reverse transcribed from extracted RNA. Using immunoSEQ multiplex PCR, the repertoire was profiled, and TCRdb retains in-frame clones only, with some absent. The sample lists about 210,000 clones, roughly two fifths occurring once. This clone turned up a few times. Its antigen is still unknown. Germline values: CDR1 SGHNT, CDR2 YYREEE (reference sequence). The V end was cut by 0 bases, the J end by 3 bases, with 4 bases between. CDR3 length: 13 amino acids. Whole-study results and caveats: In scalp, tofacitinib significantly decreased clonality and expanded CD8+ clones among the top 100.

The treatment is: oral pan-JAK inhibitor, 5-10 mg twice daily. In alopecia areata patients, both lesional scalp punch biopsies and peripheral blood were collected. The specimen was CD4+ T cells sorted from blood, collected between weeks 30 and 35, from a patient treated with tofacitinib. This TCR was sampled from a human donor with alopecia areata. J is TRBJ1-5 and V is TRBV5-4, with no clear D. DNA for the CDR3: TGTGCCAGCAGCTTGGGTTACAATCAGCCCCAGCATTTT. Protein: CASSLGYNQPQHF.